This passage covers 22 T cell receptor beta chains from one sample sequenced in a study of cytomegalovirus exposure and HLA in healthy donors. Researchers ran the PCR with 60 Vbeta and 13 Jbeta primers. Repertoires were generated with immunoSEQ multiplex PCR, while TCRdb's copy carries only in-frame clones and drops some. Altogether some 200,000 clones are present, 75% to 90% being singletons, with the ten largest covering over 5%. The sequencing sample was made of PBMCs. The receptor source for this set is a woman aged 45 to 65 in good health and CMV-seropositive.

The V call is TRBV5-1, the J call TRBJ2-7; 8 nucleotides match TRBD2. V lost 9 bases to trimming and J lost 5 bases; unmatched junction nucleotides: 7. The V gene's germline CDR1 is SGHRS and CDR2 YFSETQ. This CDR3 is 12 amino acids long. The CDR3 sequence is CANKRETDEQYF. As DNA, the CDR3 is TGCGCCAACAAGCGGGAGACTGACGAGCAGTACTTC.

Notes on this clone: The germline gene is not matched at one end of the junction; a read error may be the cause. The chain combines TRBV7-9 with TRBJ2-3; 7 bases fit TRBD1. This CDR3 contains 17 residues. Looked up from germline, CDR1 is SEHNR and CDR2 is FQNEAQ (reference sequence). DNA of the CDR3: TGTTCCAGCAGCCCAATGGACAGGACCTTTGGTACAGATACGCAGTATTTT. This codes for CSSSPMDRTFGTDTQYF.

This clone was counted a single time. The V and J genes are TRBV7-6 and TRBJ2-2; the match to TRBD2 covers 13 bases. J lost 0 bases, V lost 6 bases, and 10 bases had no gene match. The germline CDR1 and CDR2 sequences are SGHVS and FNYEAQ. This CDR3 contains 19 residues. The CDR3 spells CASSFPGLAGTTNTGELFF. CDR3 nucleotide sequence: TGTGCCAGCAGTTTCCCGGGACTAGCGGGAACTACGAACACCGGGGAGCTGTTTTTT.

This clone was detected only once. The CDR3 DNA reads as TGTGCCACCAGCCTCAGTGGCAGTGATGAAGCTTTCTTT. It is translated as CATSLSGSDEAFF. The genes are TRBV15 and TRBJ1-1; no definite D call. V was pared by 5 bases and J by 7 bases, with 14 bases between. The germline gives CDR1 LNHNV, CDR2 YYDKDF (reference sequence). This CDR3 has 13 residues.

This clone came up once. The J gene is TRBJ1-6, the V gene TRBV5-1; 7 positions match TRBD1. Germline-derived CDR1 and CDR2 are SGHRS and YFSETQ. The CDR3 runs 16 residues. Trimming cost V 0 bases and J 1 base; bases outside gene matches: 1. CDR3 DNA sequence: TGCGCCAGCAGCTTGGAGGGGGCGTCCTATAATTCACCCCTCCACTTT. Amino acids: CASSLEGASYNSPLHF.

V usage is TRBV7-9 and J usage is TRBJ1-1; D remains unclear. The CDR3 has 15 residues. CDR1 is SEHNR, CDR2 FQNEAQ, per germline (reference sequence). V shed 6 bases and J shed 0 bases, with 14 bases lying between them. The CDR3 bases are TGTGCCAGCAGTCCAGCTGGGAGAATGAACACTGAAGCTTTCTTT. It specifies CASSPAGRMNTEAFF.

This rearrangement joins TRBV6-6 to TRBJ2-1; D remains ambiguous. The CDR3 is 12 amino acids. Trimming removed 0 bases at V and 9 bases at J, with 6 bases between. Germline lookup yields CDR1 MNHNY and CDR2 SVGAGI (reference sequence). CDR3 sequence: CASSYSLGEQFF. CDR3 sequence (DNA): TGTGCCAGCAGTTACTCCCTCGGTGAGCAGTTCTTC.

This chain joins TRBV4-3 and TRBJ2-1; weak D call: TRBD2 (5 bases). This CDR3 contains 13 residues. V lost 3 bases and J 9 bases, leaving 12 bases between the germline ends. The germline CDR1 and CDR2 sequences are LGHNA and YSLEER. The CDR3 nucleotides read TGCGCCAGCAGCCATACCACACGGGGTGAGCAGTTCTTC. It codes for CASSHTTRGEQFF.

A single count supports this clone. The J gene is TRBJ2-3, the V gene TRBV25-1; D is perhaps TRBD1 (5 bases). Germline lookup yields CDR1 MGHDK and CDR2 SYGVNS. The V end lost 7 bases, the J end lost 0 bases, and 11 bases lay between the germline ends. This CDR3 comprises 14 residues. The CDR3 is CASTDRLSTDTQYF. CDR3 DNA sequence: TGTGCCAGCACAGACAGACTCAGCACAGATACGCAGTATTTT.

The rearrangement links TRBV2 to TRBJ2-2; 7 bases match TRBD1. Germline V CDR1 and CDR2: SNHLY, FYNNEI. The length of the CDR3 is 13 residues. V shed 6 bases and J 3 bases; nucleotides not matched to a gene: 1. CDR3 nucleotide sequence: TGTGCCAGCAGACAGGGGTACACCGGGGAGCTGTTTTTT. Protein sequence: CASRQGYTGELFF.

This chain uses TRBV6-4 with TRBJ1-5; 7 bases agree with TRBD1. This CDR3 region has 19 residues. The V and J ends lost 6 bases and 1 base, in that order; junction bases with no gene match: 18. The germline V gene encodes CDR1 MRHNA and CDR2 SNTAGT. The CDR3 DNA follows: TGTGCCAGCAGCCGAGTCCCGACAGGGAAAGGGTCCAGCAATCAGCCCCAGCATTTT. It codes for CASSRVPTGKGSSNQPQHF.

The CDR3: CASSTFGTGQSGNTIYF. In DNA form, the CDR3 reads TGTGCCAGTAGTACCTTCGGGACAGGGCAGTCCGGAAACACCATATATTTT. The J gene is TRBJ1-3, the V gene TRBV19; 9 bases map to TRBD1. V lost 4 bases and J lost 4; bases outside the gene matches: 11. The CDR3 covers 17 residues. Germline V gives CDR1 LNHDA, CDR2 SQIVND (reference sequence).

In regard to this clone: The junction shows a germline mismatch at one end, possibly a read error. The chain employs TRBV7-9 and TRBJ1-1; D unclear. Germline-derived CDR1 and CDR2 are SEHNR and FQNEAQ (reference sequence). This CDR3 has 12 residues. The CDR3 DNA reads as TGTTCCAGCAGCCCTGGGGAAAGCGGCGCTTTCTTT. Translating gives CSSSPGESGAFF.

The chain is built from TRBV10-3 and TRBJ2-5; 9 bases are a match to TRBD1. From germline, CDR1 is ENHRY and CDR2 SYGVKD. V lost 0 bases to trimming and J lost 7 bases; unmatched junction nucleotides: 9. The CDR3 sequence is 16 residues long. This chain's CDR3 is CAISESTGTGYGTQYF. The CDR3 DNA follows: TGTGCCATCAGTGAGTCGACGGGGACAGGGTACGGGACCCAGTACTTC.

CDR3 sequence: CASHEDSTGELFF. The CDR3 DNA is TGTGCCAGCCACGAGGACAGCACCGGGGAGCTGTTTTTT. The chain employs TRBV7-3 and TRBJ2-2; possible D gene TRBD1, 6 bases. The CDR3 extends over 13 amino acids. Trimming cost V 8 bases and J 4 bases, with 11 bases left between them. The germline CDR1 and CDR2 sequences are SGHTA and FQGTGA. The entire variable domain, with the rest obtained from reference TRBV7-3 and TRBJ2-2, is as follows: GAGVSQTPSNKVTEKGKYVELRCDPISGHTALYWYRQSLGQGPEFLIYFQGTGAADDSGLPNDRFFAVRPEGSVSTLKIQRTERGDSAVYLCASHEDSTGELFFGEGSRLTVL.

The chain combines TRBV29-1 with TRBJ1-2; no clear D. The CDR3 has 12 residues. V was shortened by 6 bases and J by 7 bases, with 15 bases between the two germline ends. Germline V gene data show CDR1 as SQVTM and CDR2 as ANQGSEA. CDR3 sequence (DNA): TGCAGCGTAGACAAGTCTGGAGGTGGCTACACCTTC. It codes for CSVDKSGGGYTF.

With respect to this clone: A junction end diverges from the germline sequence, so it may reflect a read error. This chain connects TRBV5-4 to TRBJ2-6, with D perhaps matching TRBD1 (5 bases). Germline V gene sequence: CDR1 SGHNT, CDR2 YYREEE (reference sequence). This CDR3 has 15 residues. CDR3 in DNA: TGTGCCAGCAGCTTGAGGCGAGGTGGGGCCAACGGCCTGACTTTC. Encoded protein: CASSLRRGGANGLTF.

This CDR3 reads CASKRAGGPTDTQYF. In DNA form, the CDR3 reads TGTGCCAGCAAGCGCGCGGGAGGGCCGACAGATACGCAGTATTTT. The chain employs TRBV6-4 and TRBJ2-3; TRBD2 matches 9 bases. This CDR3 has 15 residues. With V trimmed by 7 bases and J by 3 bases, 8 bases remained unmatched. Germline values: CDR1 MRHNA, CDR2 SNTAGT.

The chain links TRBV9 to TRBJ2-1; tentatively, D is TRBD2 (6 bases). Germline V gene data show CDR1 as SGDLS and CDR2 as YYNGEE. The CDR3 is 15 residues long. The V end was cut by 2 bases, the J end by 5 bases, with 14 bases between. The CDR3 DNA reads TGTGCCAGCAGCGTCGGTGCGGGACGCCACAATGAGCAGTTCTTC. It codes for CASSVGAGRHNEQFF.

J is TRBJ1-1 and V is TRBV5-1, with unresolved D. The CDR3 is 14 residues long. The germline V gene has CDR1 SGHRS and CDR2 YFSETQ. With 0 bases removed from V and 8 bases from J, the gap between germline ends came to 14 bases. In DNA, the CDR3 is TGCGCCAGCAGCTTGGAAAAGTTAACCGCGGAAGCTTTCTTT. Translating it yields CASSLEKLTAEAFF.

The V gene is TRBV28, the J gene TRBJ2-7; the D gene is possibly TRBD1 (5 bases). V was cut by 10 bases and J by 4 bases, with 20 bases left in between. CDR3 length equals 14 residues. CDR1 and CDR2 from the germline V gene are MDHEN and SYDVKM. The CDR3 nucleotides read TGTGCCACGGTTCGCTTGCAGGGCGCGTACGAGCAGTACTTC. It is translated as CATVRLQGAYEQYF.

The chain is built from TRBV7-8 and TRBJ1-1, with D perhaps TRBD1 (5 bases). Trimming shortened V by 1 base and J by 0 bases, and 9 bases separated the two germline ends. The germline V gene encodes CDR1 SGHVS and CDR2 FQNEAQ. The CDR3 runs to 15 residues. The CDR3 reads CASSLGGELNTEAFF. CDR3 nucleotides: TGTGCCAGCAGCTTAGGGGGGGAATTGAACACTGAAGCTTTCTTT.